This T cell receptor (beta chain) stems from a study of Ad26.COV2.S vaccination and SARS-CoV-2 variants. The CDR3 totals 16 residues. CDR1 is SGDLS and CDR2 is YYNGEE in the germline V gene. Losses at the gene ends were 4 bases for V and 3 bases for J; bases not matched to a gene: 12. Assay: immunoSEQ multiplex PCR; the TCRdb copy retains only in-frame clones and omits some. Among a few hundred thousand clones listed, about nine tenths were seen once. Specified treatment: some 20 received Ad26.COV2.S at low or high dose, single or two shots; about 5 received placebo; per-sample allocation not given. The samples were gathered on day 63 after the first injection of vaccine or placebo. Expressing Wuhan-strain SARS-CoV-2 spike, an Ad26 vector served as the vaccine.

The chain recombines TRBV9 with TRBJ2-5, with 7 positions matching TRBD2. The receptor comes from a person between 18 and 60 years old who received the Ad26.COV2.S COVID-19 vaccine or a placebo. Source: peripheral blood, taken in a trial of Ad26.COV2.S vaccine versus placebo. CDR3 residues: CASSSPMGGIEETQYF. CDR3 sequence (DNA): TGTGCCAGCAGCTCCCCAATGGGGGGGATAGAAGAGACCCAGTACTTC.